A selection of T cell receptor beta chains follows, all from one sample in a study of shared clonotypes between healthy human individuals. Sequenced by immunoSEQ multiplex PCR; TCRdb stores in-frame clones only, minus some. The sample lists 980,000 or so clones, approximately 80% seen once, with roughly 1.5% in the top ten. The sample was memory CD4+ T cells sorted from blood. The receptor set was obtained from a man between 18 and 35 years old in good health. Each CDR3 is given with its conserved first and last residue. A D gene is named only where the DNA matches it firmly. Clone size is shown for a subset of rows, as once, few, many or a class of expanded clone.

J | V | size | D | DNA | CDR3
TRBJ2-3 | TRBV4-3 | . | . | TGCGCCAGCAGCCAAGATGGCAGGGTAGATACGCAGTATTTT | CASSQDGRVDTQYF
TRBJ2-1 | TRBV29-1 | many | TRBD2 | TGCAGCGTTGGGCCCTGGACTAGCGGGAGTGATGAGCAGTTCTTC | CSVGPWTSGSDEQFF
TRBJ2-7 | TRBV27 | . | TRBD1 | TGTGCCAGCAACTTGACAGGGGTGTGGAAGCAGTACTTC | CASNLTGVWKQYF
TRBJ2-3 | TRBV6-1 | . | . | TGTGCCAGCAGTGAAGATATAGGAGGGAGCACAGATACGCAGTATTTT | CASSEDIGGSTDTQYF
TRBJ2-5 | TRBV9 | . | TRBD2 | TGTGCCAGCAGCGAGGGGACTAGCGGGGGGGCCCGAGAGACCCAGTACTTC | CASSEGTSGGARETQYF
TRBJ1-1 | TRBV11-2 | . | . | TGTGCCAGCAGCTTAGAGTGGAATGAAGCTTTCTTT | CASSLEWNEAFF
TRBJ2-4 | TRBV14 | . | . | TGTGCCAGCAGCCTATTGGATGCCAAAAACATTCAGTACTTC | CASSLLDAKNIQYF
TRBJ1-1 | TRBV5-1 | . | . | TGCGCCAGCAGCCGGGACGGCATGAACACTGAAGCTTTCTTT | CASSRDGMNTEAFF
TRBJ1-2 | TRBV7-3 | few | TRBD1 | TGTGCCAGCAGCTCAGGGGGTGGAGACTATGGCTACACCTTC | CASSSGGGDYGYTF
TRBJ2-7 | TRBV30 | . | TRBD1 | TGTGCCTGGAGTAGGGGAGACAGGGGTCGCGAGCAGTACTTC | CAWSRGDRGREQYF
TRBJ2-3 | TRBV5-8 | once | . | TGTGCCAGCAGCTTGTTTTTGGGAACTAGCACAGATACGCAGTATTTT | CASSLFLGTSTDTQYF
TRBJ2-5 | TRBV7-9 | . | TRBD2 | TGTGCCAGCAGCTTAAGACTAGCGGGGGCGGAGACCCAGTACTTC | CASSLRLAGAETQYF
TRBJ2-1 | TRBV27 | . | TRBD1 | TGTGCCAGCAGTTCACTTCGGACAGGGGGAAATGAGCAGTTCTTC | CASSSLRTGGNEQFF